This entry concerns a single T cell receptor (beta chain). Libraries were prepared by immunoSEQ multiplex PCR; TCRdb keeps only in-frame clonotypes and omits some of them. The data hold about 110,000 clones, with around nine tenths observed a single time. This sample is drawn from a study of control samples from healthy donors and cancer patients. The CDR3 is 14 amino acids. The germline V gene has CDR1 SGHTA and CDR2 FQGTGA. Trimming cost V 5 bases and J 5 bases; bases outside gene matches: 5. This clonotype was obtained from a woman aged 60-75 years with lung cancer. The sequenced sample was PBMCs. The genes are TRBV7-3 and TRBJ2-5, with 10 bases aligning to TRBD2. DNA for the CDR3: TGTGCCAGCAGCACAAGCGGGGGGGCGGAGACCCAGTACTTC. This gives the protein CASSTSGGAETQYF. Using reference TRBV7-3 and TRBJ2-5 for the parts outside the CDR3, the full variable domain is GAGVSQTPSNKVTEKGKYVELRCDPISGHTALYWYRQSLGQGPEFLIYFQGTGAADDSGLPNDRFFAVRPEGSVSTLKIQRTERGDSAVYLCASSTSGGAETQYFGPGTRLLVL.